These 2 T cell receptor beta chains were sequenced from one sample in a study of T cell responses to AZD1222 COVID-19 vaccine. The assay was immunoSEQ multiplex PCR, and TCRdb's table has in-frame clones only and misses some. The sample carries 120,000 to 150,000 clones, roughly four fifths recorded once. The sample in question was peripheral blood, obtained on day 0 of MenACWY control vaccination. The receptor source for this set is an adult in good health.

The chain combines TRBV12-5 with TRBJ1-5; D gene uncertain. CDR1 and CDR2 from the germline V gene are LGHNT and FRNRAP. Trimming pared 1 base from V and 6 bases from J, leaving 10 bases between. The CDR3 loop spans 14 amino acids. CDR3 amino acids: CASGLAPRGQPQHF. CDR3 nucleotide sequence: TGTGCTAGTGGTTTGGCCCCTCGGGGTCAGCCCCAGCATTTT.

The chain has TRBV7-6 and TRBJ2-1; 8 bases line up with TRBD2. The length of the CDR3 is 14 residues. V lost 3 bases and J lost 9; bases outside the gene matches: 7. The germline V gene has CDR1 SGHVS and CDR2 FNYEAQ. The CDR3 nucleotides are TGTGCCAGCAGCTTCGGGGGGGGGCCCGGTGAGCAGTTCTTC. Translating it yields CASSFGGGPGEQFF.